This is a list of T cell receptor beta chains from one sample in a study of OX40 agonist ivuxolimab in advanced cancers. Profiled with immunoSEQ multiplex PCR; TCRdb holds only in-frame clones, not every one. The sample includes 75,000 to 95,000 clones, about 90% of them seen just once. Specimen: CD4+ or CD8+ T cells sorted from blood, collected in a trial of the OX40 agonist ivuxolimab. These receptors originate from an adult with an advanced solid tumor such as melanoma, head and neck, liver or kidney cancer. Both conserved end residues are part of each CDR3. Fields, in order: D gene, V gene, J gene, clone size, CDR3 DNA, CDR3 protein. A D gene is named only where the DNA matches it firmly. Expanded clones are given a class, and other clones once, few, many or no size at all.

>TRBD1|TRBV29-1|TRBJ1-1|NA
TGCAGCGGGGACAGGAGCATGAACACTGAAGCTTTCTTT
CSGDRSMNTEAFF
>NA|TRBV7-2|TRBJ1-1|NA
TGTGCCAGCAGCCCCCAAGTGGGCACTGAAGCTTTCTTT
CASSPQVGTEAFF
>TRBD1|TRBV28|TRBJ2-4|NA
TGTGCCAGCAGTAGCTCCGGGACAGTAAGGGGAAACATTCAGTACTTC
CASSSSGTVRGNIQYF
>TRBD2|TRBV9|TRBJ2-7|NA
TGTGCCAGCAGCCCCCGACTAGCCAACCTCTACGAGCAGTACTTC
CASSPRLANLYEQYF
>NA|TRBV2|TRBJ2-3|NA
TGTGCCAGTTTAGCGGTTCTCAGCACAGATACGCAGTATTTT
CASLAVLSTDTQYF
>TRBD1|TRBV27|TRBJ2-2|NA
TGTGCCAGCAGTCTATGGACAGGGGGGAACACCGGGGAGCTGTTTTTT
CASSLWTGGNTGELFF
>TRBD1|TRBV28|TRBJ2-5|once
TGTGCCAGCAGGACGACAAGGGGGCGGCAGACCCAGTACTTC
CASRTTRGRQTQYF
>TRBD2|TRBV4-2|TRBJ2-1|NA
TGTGCCAGCAGCCAAGATTTGCACGGGACTAGAGAGAATGAGCAGTTCTTC
CASSQDLHGTRENEQFF
>NA|TRBV28|TRBJ1-5|NA
TGTGCCAGCAACACTTATCAGCCCCAGCATTTT
CASNTYQPQHF
>NA|TRBV27|TRBJ1-6|NA
TGTGCCAGCAGTTTATCACTTTCACCCCTCCACTTT
CASSLSLSPLHF